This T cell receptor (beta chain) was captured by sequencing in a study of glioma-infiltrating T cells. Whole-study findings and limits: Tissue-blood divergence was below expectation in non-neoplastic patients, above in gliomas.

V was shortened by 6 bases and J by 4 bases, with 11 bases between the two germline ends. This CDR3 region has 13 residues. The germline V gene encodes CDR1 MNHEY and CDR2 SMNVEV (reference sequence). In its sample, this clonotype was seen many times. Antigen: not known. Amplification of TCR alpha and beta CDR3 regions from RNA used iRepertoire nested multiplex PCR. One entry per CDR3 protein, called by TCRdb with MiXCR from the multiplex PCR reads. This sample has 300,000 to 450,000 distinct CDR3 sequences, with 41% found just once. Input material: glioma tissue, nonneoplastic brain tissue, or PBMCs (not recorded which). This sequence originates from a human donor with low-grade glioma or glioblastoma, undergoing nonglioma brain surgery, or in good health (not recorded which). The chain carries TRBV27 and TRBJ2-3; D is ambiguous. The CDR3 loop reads CASSPGGADTQYF. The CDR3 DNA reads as TGTGCCAGCAGCCCTGGTGGGGCAGATACGCAGTATTTT.